These 26 T cell receptor beta chains originate from one sample sequenced in a study of blood T cell repertoires in COVID-19. Clones were read by immunoSEQ multiplex PCR, and TCRdb kept only the in-frame ones, dropping some. The table shows approximately 210,000 clones, with 80% to 85% occurring only once. Sequenced input: peripheral blood. The source is a human donor in a cohort sampled during active COVID-19.

In this sample, this clone turned up many times. Other DNA sequences in the same sample also yield this CDR3. V usage is TRBV27 and J usage is TRBJ2-7, with 7 bases lining up with TRBD2. Germline V CDR1 and CDR2: MNHEY, SMNVEV (reference sequence). The CDR3 is made up of 13 amino acids. Trimming at V came to 6 bases and at J to 0 bases, leaving 2 bases not matched to a gene. The CDR3 sequence: CASSERDSYEQYF. In DNA, the CDR3 is TGTGCCAGCAGCGAGCGGGACTCCTACGAGCAGTACTTC.

The rearrangement joins TRBV30 to TRBJ1-5; possibly TRBD1 for D (5 bases). Germline V CDR1 and CDR2: GTSNPN, SVGIG (reference sequence). The length of the CDR3 is 15 residues. V was pared by 0 bases and J by 6 bases, with 15 bases between. CDR3 bases: TGTGCCTGGAGTGTACAGGCAGGGATGGGTCAGCCCCAGCATTTT. The encoded protein is CAWSVQAGMGQPQHF.

The gene calls are TRBV21-1 and TRBJ2-7; the DNA was not used to check the table's D call, TRBD1. TRBV21-1 is recorded as a pseudogene. The CDR3 loop spans 14 amino acids. In nucleotides, the CDR3 is TGTGCCAGCAGCTCGCAGGGGGGCCCCTACGAGCAGTACTTC. Translation gives CASSSQGGPYEQYF.

This chain uses TRBV18 with TRBJ1-1, with D unclear. The length of the CDR3 is 15 residues. V was clipped by 5 bases and J by 1 base, with 14 bases between them. Germline CDR1 KGHSH, CDR2 LQKENI. CDR3 nucleotide sequence: TGTGCCAGCTCATCCCTAGCTCGCGGGAACACTGAAGCTTTCTTT. This sequence encodes CASSSLARGNTEAFF. The variable domain in full, completed from reference TRBV18 and TRBJ1-1, reads NAGVMQNPRHLVRRRGQEARLRCSPMKGHSHVYWYRQLPEEGLKFMVYLQKENIIDESGMPKERFSAEFPKEGPSILRIQQVVRGDSAAYFCASSSLARGNTEAFFGQGTRLTVV.

This clone was seen only once. V gene TRBV14 combines with J gene TRBJ1-4; 8 bases are shared with TRBD1. This CDR3 contains 15 residues. The germline V gene has CDR1 SGHDN and CDR2 FVKESK. V shed 1 base, J shed 8 bases, and the junction held 6 bases outside the gene matches. In DNA form, the CDR3 reads TGTGCCAGCAGCCAAGTAAGGACAGGGAACGAAAAACTGTTTTTT. This translates into CASSQVRTGNEKLFF.

This chain connects TRBV11-3 to TRBJ2-1; TRBD2 matches at 8 bases. V trimming: 5 bases; J trimming: 9 bases; junction bases outside the gene matches: 12. This CDR3 is 15 amino acids long. Germline assignment: CDR1 SGHNT and CDR2 YENEEA. The CDR3 region has the DNA TGTGCCAGCAGCCCAGGGTGGACTAGCTTAGGTGAGCAGTTCTTC. As protein: CASSPGWTSLGEQFF.

The chain combines TRBV9 with TRBJ1-1; D is undetermined. The CDR3 is made up of 13 amino acids. Per the germline V gene, CDR1 is SGDLS and CDR2 is YYNGEE. Trimming removed 0 bases at V and 5 bases at J, with 8 bases between. CDR3 residues: CASSVGRETEAFF. CDR3 nucleotides: TGTGCCAGCAGCGTAGGGAGGGAGACTGAAGCTTTCTTT.

The chain combines TRBV5-8 with TRBJ1-6, with D perhaps matching TRBD1 (6 bases). CDR3 length: 17 residues. Germline values: CDR1 SGHTS, CDR2 YDEGEE. V was shortened by 1 base and J by 0 bases, with 11 bases between the two germline ends. Here the CDR3 reads CASSLRGASSYNSPLHF. CDR3 DNA sequence: TGTGCCAGCAGCTTGCGGGGGGCGAGCTCCTATAATTCACCCCTCCACTTT.

The gene calls are TRBV19 and TRBJ1-5; D is possibly TRBD1 (5 bases). V lost 2 bases and J lost 4, with 12 bases in between. The CDR3 runs to 15 residues. The germline V gene encodes CDR1 LNHDA and CDR2 SQIVND (reference sequence). CDR3 in DNA: TGTGCCAGTAGTATATGGAAGCAGGGAAATCAGCCCCAGCATTTT. Translation: CASSIWKQGNQPQHF.

The chain employs TRBV6-6 and TRBJ1-1; the match to TRBD1 covers 9 bases. With V trimmed by 0 bases and J by 3 bases, 2 bases remained unmatched. Germline-derived CDR1 and CDR2 are MNHNY and SVGAGI (reference sequence). The CDR3 sequence is 15 residues long. CDR3 in DNA: TGTGCCAGCAGTTACTCTTGGACAGGGGACACTGAAGCTTTCTTT. Translated: CASSYSWTGDTEAFF.

The table lists this clone with many counts. The chain is built from TRBV30 and TRBJ2-7; TRBD1 matches at 9 bases. Trimming took 1 base from V and 4 from J; bases not matched to a gene: 5. This CDR3 has 14 residues. Germline loops: CDR1 GTSNPN, CDR2 SVGIG (reference sequence). CDR3 sequence (DNA): TGTGCCTGGAGTGGGGGGACAGGGCTGTACGAGCAGTACTTC. Translation: CAWSGGTGLYEQYF.

The chain joins TRBV28 to TRBJ1-1; D ambiguous. V lost 5 bases, J lost 0 bases, and 13 bases lay in between. This CDR3 comprises 15 residues. CDR1 and CDR2 (germline): MDHEN, SYDVKM. CDR3 loop: CASSRTGRVNTEAFF. For the CDR3, the DNA is TGTGCCAGCAGTCGTACCGGGAGGGTGAACACTGAAGCTTTCTTT.

Only a few counts were recorded for this clone. In DNA form, the CDR3 reads TGTGCCAGCAGTGAATCAGCTAGCGGTTCGGAAGCCAAAAACATTCAGTACTTC. Translation gives CASSESASGSEAKNIQYF. This sequence joins TRBV2 and TRBJ2-4, with TRBD2 matching over 7 bases. Trimming removed 2 bases from V and 0 bases from J; junction bases left unmatched: 10. The CDR3 runs 18 residues. Germline values: CDR1 SNHLY, CDR2 FYNNEI.

This sequence joins TRBV24-1 and TRBJ2-5; 11 bases align to TRBD1. CDR3 size: 16 residues. J gave up 7 bases and V 2 bases, and 8 bases lay outside the gene matches. Germline CDR1 and CDR2: KGHDR and SFDVKD. The CDR3 reads CATSDSGTGGKVTQYF. In nucleotides, the CDR3 is TGTGCCACCAGTGATTCGGGGACAGGGGGAAAGGTGACCCAGTACTTC.

The chain couples TRBV30 to TRBJ2-1; 8 bases align to TRBD2. Germline V lookup: CDR1 GTSNPN, CDR2 SVGIG (reference sequence). J lost 6 bases, V lost 2 bases, and 0 bases had no gene match. CDR3 length: 12 residues. The CDR3 DNA sequence: TGTGCCTGGAGTCGGGGGGGCAATGAGCAGTTCTTC. Its translation is CAWSRGGNEQFF.

The rearrangement joins TRBV19 to TRBJ2-2; 7 positions agree with TRBD1. CDR3 length equals 13 residues. J gave up 6 bases and V 6 bases, and 4 bases lay outside the gene matches. Germline lookup yields CDR1 LNHDA and CDR2 SQIVND (reference sequence). CDR3 sequence reads: CASRPGGAGELFF. CDR3 in DNA: TGTGCCAGTAGACCAGGGGGTGCCGGGGAGCTGTTTTTT. Looking up the rest from reference TRBV19 and TRBJ2-2 gives the full variable domain: DGGITQSPKYLFRKEGQNVTLSCEQNLNHDAMYWYRQDPGQGLRLIYYSQIVNDFQKGDIAEGYSVSREKKESFPLTVTSAQKNPTAFYLCASRPGGAGELFFGEGSRLTVL.

There are a few counts of this clone. The chain recombines TRBV6-2 or TRBV6-3 with TRBJ2-1, with 9 positions matching TRBD1. Germline CDR1 and CDR2: MNHEY and SVGEGT. This CDR3 region has 17 residues. With V trimmed by 0 bases and J by 3 bases, 6 bases remained unmatched. CDR3 bases: TGTGCCAGCAGTTACTCAGATGGACAGGGGATCTACAATGAGCAGTTCTTC. Amino acids: CASSYSDGQGIYNEQFF.

This chain connects TRBV5-6 to TRBJ2-3; 8 bases align to TRBD1. The ends lost 1 base at V and 3 bases at J; junction bases unmatched: 4. The CDR3 totals 15 residues. From germline, CDR1 is SGHDT and CDR2 YYEEEE. CDR3 bases: TGTGCCAGCAGCTTGAGGACAGGGTGGACAGATACGCAGTATTTT. It yields the protein CASSLRTGWTDTQYF.

The chain employs TRBV3-1 (or the pseudogene TRBV3-2) and TRBJ1-4, with a weak D call TRBD1 (6 bases). The CDR3 has 16 residues. V shed 0 bases and J shed 8 bases, with 16 bases lying between them. Germline loops: CDR1 LGHDT, CDR2 YNNKEL (reference sequence). DNA of the CDR3: TGTGCCAGCAGCCAAGATCGGGGGGCCTTAGGGGAAAAACTGTTTTTT. Translated: CASSQDRGALGEKLFF.

The chain recombines TRBV7-2 with TRBJ2-7; 10 bases map to TRBD1. The V and J ends lost 5 bases and 3 bases, in that order; junction bases with no gene match: 7. CDR1 and CDR2 (germline): SGHTA, FQGNSA. This CDR3 has 15 amino acids. The CDR3 nucleotides read TGTGCCAGCAGCCCACGCGGACAGGGGGTCTACGAGCAGTACTTC. This sequence encodes CASSPRGQGVYEQYF.

This clone was observed a few times. The chain has TRBV27 and TRBJ1-5; D might be TRBD1 (5 bases). This CDR3 has 12 amino acids. CDR1 and CDR2 (germline): MNHEY, SMNVEV (reference sequence). Trimming stripped 3 bases from V and 6 bases from J, with 6 bases between. The CDR3 DNA reads as TGTGCCAGCAGTTTTAGGGGTCAGCCCCAGCATTTT. This codes for CASSFRGQPQHF.

This clone was counted ten times or more. This specimen includes other DNA sequences encoding the same CDR3. The rearrangement joins TRBV27 to TRBJ2-3, with a tentative D call TRBD1 (5 bases). Trimming removed 4 bases at V and 1 base at J, with 9 bases between. Germline-derived CDR1 and CDR2 are MNHEY and SMNVEV (reference sequence). The CDR3 contains 14 residues. The chain's CDR3 is CASSSRAGTDTQYF. The CDR3 region has the DNA TGTGCCAGCAGTTCCAGGGCAGGCACAGATACGCAGTATTTT.

In its sample, this clone was seen once. This sequence joins TRBV11-3 and TRBJ1-1; possible D gene TRBD1, 5 bases. Germline V lookup: CDR1 SGHNT, CDR2 YENEEA. CDR3 length equals 14 residues. V was shortened by 5 bases and J by 1 base, with 11 bases between the two germline ends. This chain's CDR3 is CASSPGGGNTEAFF. Written as DNA, the CDR3 is TGTGCCAGCAGCCCCGGCGGGGGGAACACTGAAGCTTTCTTT.

J is TRBJ2-7 and V is TRBV6-6, with a possible D match to TRBD2 (6 bases). Germline CDR1 and CDR2: MNHNY and SVGAGI (reference sequence). V was shortened by 0 bases and J by 5 bases, with 11 bases between the two germline ends. This CDR3 has 14 residues. The CDR3 region is CASSYSGGEDEQYF. The CDR3 nucleotides read TGTGCCAGCAGTTACTCGGGGGGTGAGGACGAGCAGTACTTC.

The chain joins TRBV9 to TRBJ2-2; weak D call: TRBD1 (7 bases). The CDR3 is 15 amino acids. Germline V CDR1 and CDR2: SGDLS, YYNGEE. V was pared by 4 bases and J by 5 bases, with 15 bases between. The CDR3 loop is CASSPRQGGTGELFF. The CDR3 DNA reads TGTGCCAGCAGCCCCCGACAGGGAGGAACCGGGGAGCTGTTTTTT. The variable domain in full, with the rest retrieved from reference TRBV9 and TRBJ2-2, is DSGVTQTPKHLITATGQRVTLRCSPRSGDLSVYWYQQSLDQGLQFLIQYYNGEERAKGNILERFSAQQFPDLHSELNLSSLELGDSALYFCASSPRQGGTGELFFGEGSRLTVL.

This sequence joins TRBV5-1 and TRBJ1-1; TRBD1 matches at 8 bases. The CDR3 length is 17 residues. CDR1 and CDR2 (germline): SGHRS, YFSETQ. V lost 4 bases and J lost 3; bases outside the gene matches: 14. DNA for the CDR3: TGCGCCAGCAGCCCTTTCGGACAGGGAGATCCGGACACTGAAGCTTTCTTT. It yields the protein CASSPFGQGDPDTEAFF.